This TCR beta chain was sequenced in a study of cytomegalovirus exposure and HLA in healthy donors. Overall study findings and caveats: TCR association rates varied by HLA locus in a later analysis, with DRB1 highest and HLA-C lowest.

Trimming took 5 bases from V and 0 from J, leaving 11 bases between them. Germline assignment: CDR1 SGHNT and CDR2 YENEEA. The CDR3 loop spans 15 amino acids. The PCR ran on 60 Vbeta and 13 Jbeta primers. Generated by immunoSEQ multiplex PCR, the TCRdb table keeps only in-frame clones and is missing some. The table lists roughly 240,000 clones, around 80% of them singletons. As to this clone: Antigen: not known.

Sequenced input: PBMCs. This sequence joins TRBV11-3 and TRBJ1-3; D gene uncertain. The clonotype originates from a woman aged 35 to 49 in good health and CMV-seropositive. CDR3 residues: CASSGGLFSGNTIYF. CDR3 coding DNA: TGTGCCAGCAGCGGCGGACTATTCTCTGGAAACACCATATATTTT.